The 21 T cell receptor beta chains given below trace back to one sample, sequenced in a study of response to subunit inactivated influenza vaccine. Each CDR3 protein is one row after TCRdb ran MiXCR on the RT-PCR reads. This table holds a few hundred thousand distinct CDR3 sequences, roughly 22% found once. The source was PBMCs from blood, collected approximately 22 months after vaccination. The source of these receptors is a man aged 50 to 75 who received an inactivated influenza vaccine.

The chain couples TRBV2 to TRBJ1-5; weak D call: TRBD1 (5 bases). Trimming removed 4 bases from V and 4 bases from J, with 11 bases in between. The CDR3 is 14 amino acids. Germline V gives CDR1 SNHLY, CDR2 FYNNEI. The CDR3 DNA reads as TGTGCCAGCAGTGGGCCGCGGGGGAATCAGCCCCAGCATTTT. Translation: CASSGPRGNQPQHF.

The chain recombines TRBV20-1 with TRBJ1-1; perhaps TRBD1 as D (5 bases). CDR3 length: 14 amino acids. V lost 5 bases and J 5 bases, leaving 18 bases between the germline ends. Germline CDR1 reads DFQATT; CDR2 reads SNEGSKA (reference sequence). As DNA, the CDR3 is TGCAGTGCTTTCCGACGGGCGGGGGGAACTGAAGCTTTCTTT. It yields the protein CSAFRRAGGTEAFF.

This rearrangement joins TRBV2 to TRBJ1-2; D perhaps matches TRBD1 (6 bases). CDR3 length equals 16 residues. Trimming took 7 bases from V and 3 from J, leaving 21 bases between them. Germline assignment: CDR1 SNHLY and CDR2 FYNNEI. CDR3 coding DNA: TGTGCCAGCAAAGGCCCGCGGGACACCTCGGACTATGGCTACACCTTC. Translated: CASKGPRDTSDYGYTF.

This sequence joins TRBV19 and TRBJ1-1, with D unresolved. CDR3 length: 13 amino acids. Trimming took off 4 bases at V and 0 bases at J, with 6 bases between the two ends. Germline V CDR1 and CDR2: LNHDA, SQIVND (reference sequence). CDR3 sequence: CASSTRVNTEAFF. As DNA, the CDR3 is TGTGCCAGTAGTACCCGTGTGAACACTGAAGCTTTCTTT.

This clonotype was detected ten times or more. CDR3 in amino acids: CASSQETGGFPYGYTF. In nucleotides, the CDR3 is TGTGCCAGCAGCCAAGAGACAGGGGGTTTCCCCTATGGCTACACCTTC. This chain links TRBV3-1 with TRBJ1-2; 9 bases fit TRBD1. This CDR3 has 16 amino acids. Germline trimming cut 0 bases from V and 4 bases from J; bases unmatched to any gene: 6. Per the germline V gene, CDR1 is LGHDT and CDR2 is YNNKEL (reference sequence).

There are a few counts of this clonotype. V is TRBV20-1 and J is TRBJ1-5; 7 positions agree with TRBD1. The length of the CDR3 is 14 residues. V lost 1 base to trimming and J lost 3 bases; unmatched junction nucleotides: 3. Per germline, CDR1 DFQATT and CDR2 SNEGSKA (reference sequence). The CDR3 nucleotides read TGCAGTGCTAGAGGGGACAGTTACAATCAGCCCCAGCATTTT. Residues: CSARGDSYNQPQHF.

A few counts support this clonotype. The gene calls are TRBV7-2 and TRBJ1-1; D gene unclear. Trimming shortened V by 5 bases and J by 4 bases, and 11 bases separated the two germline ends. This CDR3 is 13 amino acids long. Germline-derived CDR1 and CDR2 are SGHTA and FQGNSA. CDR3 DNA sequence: TGTGCCAGCAGCACTTCCACCGCCACTGAAGCTTTCTTT. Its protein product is CASSTSTATEAFF. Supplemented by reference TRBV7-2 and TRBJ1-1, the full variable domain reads GAGVSQSPSNKVTEKGKDVELRCDPISGHTALYWYRQSLGQGLEFLIYFQGNSAPDKSGLPSDRFSAERTGGSVSTLTIQRTQQEDSAVYLCASSTSTATEAFFGQGTRLTVV.

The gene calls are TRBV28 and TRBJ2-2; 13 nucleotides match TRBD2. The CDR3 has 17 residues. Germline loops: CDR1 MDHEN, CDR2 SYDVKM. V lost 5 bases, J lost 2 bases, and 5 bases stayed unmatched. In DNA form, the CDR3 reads TGTGCCAGCAGTATATTGGGACTAGCGGGAAACACCGGGGAGCTGTTTTTT. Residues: CASSILGLAGNTGELFF. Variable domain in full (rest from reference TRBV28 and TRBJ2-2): DVKVTQSSRYLVKRTGEKVFLECVQDMDHENMFWYRQDPGLGLRLIYFSYDVKMKEKGDIPEGYSVSREKKERFSLILESASTNQTSMYLCASSILGLAGNTGELFFGEGSRLTVL.

This CDR3 reads CASCVREGLQYF. The CDR3 region has the DNA TGTGCCAGCTGCGTCCGAGAAGGACTCCAGTACTTC. The chain combines TRBV2 with TRBJ2-7, with TRBD2 as a possible D gene (5 bases). This CDR3 has 12 amino acids. The V gene lost 8 bases and the J gene lost 10 bases, with 18 bases spanning the gap. Germline V lookup: CDR1 SNHLY, CDR2 FYNNEI.

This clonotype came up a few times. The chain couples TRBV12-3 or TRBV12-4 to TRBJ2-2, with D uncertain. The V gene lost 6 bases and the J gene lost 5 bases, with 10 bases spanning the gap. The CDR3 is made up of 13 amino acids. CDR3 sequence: CASSRTRTGELFF. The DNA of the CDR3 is TGTGCCAGCAGCCGAACTCGAACCGGGGAGCTGTTTTTT.

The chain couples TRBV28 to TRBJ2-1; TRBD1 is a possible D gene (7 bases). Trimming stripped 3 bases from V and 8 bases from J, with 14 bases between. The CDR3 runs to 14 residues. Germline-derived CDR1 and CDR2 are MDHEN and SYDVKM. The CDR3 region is CASSFGTASDEQFF. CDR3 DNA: TGTGCCAGCAGTTTCGGGACAGCTAGCGATGAGCAGTTCTTC.

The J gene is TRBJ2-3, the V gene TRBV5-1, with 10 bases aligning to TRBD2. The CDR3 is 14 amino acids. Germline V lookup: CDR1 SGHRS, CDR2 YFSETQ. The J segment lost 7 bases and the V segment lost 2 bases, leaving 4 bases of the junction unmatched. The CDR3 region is CASSLSGGANTQYF. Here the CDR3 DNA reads TGCGCCAGCAGCTTAAGCGGGGGGGCGAATACGCAGTATTTT.

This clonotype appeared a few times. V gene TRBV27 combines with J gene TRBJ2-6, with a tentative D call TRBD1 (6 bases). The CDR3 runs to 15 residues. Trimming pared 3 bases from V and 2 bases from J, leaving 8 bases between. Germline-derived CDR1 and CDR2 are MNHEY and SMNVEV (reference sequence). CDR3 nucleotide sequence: TGTGCCAGCAGTTTCACAGGGACTGGGGCCAACGTCCTGACTTTC. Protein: CASSFTGTGANVLTF.

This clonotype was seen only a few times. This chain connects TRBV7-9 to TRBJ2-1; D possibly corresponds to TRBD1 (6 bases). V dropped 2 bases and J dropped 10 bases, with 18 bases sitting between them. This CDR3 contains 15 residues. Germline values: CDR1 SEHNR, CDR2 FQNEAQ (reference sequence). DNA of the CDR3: TGTGCCAGCAGCTTATCACAGGGTCGGGTATACGAGCAGTTCTTC. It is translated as CASSLSQGRVYEQFF.

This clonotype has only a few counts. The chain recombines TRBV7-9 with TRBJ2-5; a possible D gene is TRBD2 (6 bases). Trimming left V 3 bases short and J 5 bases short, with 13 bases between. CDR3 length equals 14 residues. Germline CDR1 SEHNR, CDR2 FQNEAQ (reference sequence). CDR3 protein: CASSFPWGVETQYF. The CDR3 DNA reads TGTGCCAGCAGCTTCCCGTGGGGGGTCGAGACCCAGTACTTC.

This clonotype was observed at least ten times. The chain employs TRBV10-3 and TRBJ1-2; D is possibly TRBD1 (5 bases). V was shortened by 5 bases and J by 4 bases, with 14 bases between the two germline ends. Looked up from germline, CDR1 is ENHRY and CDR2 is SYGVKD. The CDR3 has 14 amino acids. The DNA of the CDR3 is TGTGCCATCAGTCTGGGACGGAACCCCTATGGCTACACCTTC. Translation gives CAISLGRNPYGYTF.

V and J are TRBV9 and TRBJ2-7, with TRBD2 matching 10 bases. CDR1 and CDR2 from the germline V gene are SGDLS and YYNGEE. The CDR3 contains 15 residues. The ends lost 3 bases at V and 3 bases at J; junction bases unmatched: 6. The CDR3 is CASSEGLAGGYEQYF. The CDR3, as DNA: TGTGCCAGCAGCGAGGGGTTAGCGGGAGGCTACGAGCAGTACTTC.

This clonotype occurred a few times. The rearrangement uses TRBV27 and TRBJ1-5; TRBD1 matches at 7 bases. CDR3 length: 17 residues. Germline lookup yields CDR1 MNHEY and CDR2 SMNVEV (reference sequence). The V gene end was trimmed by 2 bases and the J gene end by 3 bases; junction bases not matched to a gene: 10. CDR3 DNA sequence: TGTGCCAGCAGTTTAACAGGGGCCTTCCAGGCCAATCAGCCCCAGCATTTT. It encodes CASSLTGAFQANQPQHF.

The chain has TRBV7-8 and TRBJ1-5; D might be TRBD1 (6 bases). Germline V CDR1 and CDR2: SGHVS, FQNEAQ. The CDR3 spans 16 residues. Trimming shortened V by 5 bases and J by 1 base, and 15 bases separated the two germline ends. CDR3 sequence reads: CASSPTGSWSNQPQHF. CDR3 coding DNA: TGTGCCAGCAGCCCAACAGGGAGCTGGAGCAATCAGCCCCAGCATTTT.

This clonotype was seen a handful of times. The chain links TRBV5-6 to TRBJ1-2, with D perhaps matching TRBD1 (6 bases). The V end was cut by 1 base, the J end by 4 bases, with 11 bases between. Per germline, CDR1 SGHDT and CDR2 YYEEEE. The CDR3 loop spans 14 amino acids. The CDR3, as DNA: TGTGCCAGCAGCTTGCGCGGGGGCATCTATGGCTACACCTTC. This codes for CASSLRGGIYGYTF.

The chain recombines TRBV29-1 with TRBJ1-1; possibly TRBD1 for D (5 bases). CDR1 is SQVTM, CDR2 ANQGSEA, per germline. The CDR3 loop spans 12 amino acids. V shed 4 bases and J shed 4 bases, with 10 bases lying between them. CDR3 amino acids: CSVGLGPTEAFF. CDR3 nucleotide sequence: TGCAGCGTTGGGTTGGGGCCCACTGAAGCTTTCTTT.